The 12 T cell receptor beta chains reported below all come from one sample, sequenced in a study of T cell changes during pregnancy in multiple sclerosis. Data came from immunoSEQ multiplex PCR; TCRdb stores just in-frame clones and leaves some out. The data contain tens of thousands of clones, 90% to 95% of them singletons. Sequenced here: CD4+ T cells from peripheral blood mononuclear cells, sampled after pregnancy. All receptors come from a female donor with multiple sclerosis, enrolled in a pregnancy study.

This clone was seen a handful of times. This rearrangement joins TRBV11-2 to TRBJ1-2, with D possibly matching TRBD1 (5 bases). Trimming shortened V by 3 bases and J by 8 bases, and 19 bases separated the two germline ends. CDR3 size: 15 residues. From germline, CDR1 is SGHAT and CDR2 FQNNGV. CDR3 amino acids: CASSFGARDVSGYTF. The CDR3 bases are TGTGCCAGCAGCTTTGGTGCCAGGGATGTGAGCGGCTACACCTTC. The full variable domain, its missing parts supplied by reference TRBV11-2 and TRBJ1-2, is EAGVAQSPRYKIIEKRQSVAFWCNPISGHATLYWYQQILGQGPKLLIQFQNNGVVDDSQLPKDRFSAERLKGVDSTLKIQPAKLEDSAVYLCASSFGARDVSGYTFGSGTRLTVV.

This clone was recorded once. This sequence joins TRBV25-1 and TRBJ1-2; TRBD1 matches at 7 bases. J gave up 3 bases and V 3 bases, and 7 bases lay outside the gene matches. The CDR3 is made up of 15 amino acids. Germline CDR1 MGHDK, CDR2 SYGVNS. CDR3 DNA sequence: TGTGCCAGCAGTGATATAAGGGGGCGAGACTATGGCTACACCTTC. Its translation: CASSDIRGRDYGYTF.

The V call is TRBV11-1, the J call TRBJ2-7, with unresolved D. The CDR3 extends over 15 amino acids. Per the germline V gene, CDR1 is SGHAT and CDR2 is FQDESV (reference sequence). V was pared by 5 bases and J by 9 bases, with 23 bases between. The CDR3 spells CASSPSPPQPIRQYF. The CDR3 DNA reads TGTGCCAGCAGCCCGTCGCCCCCCCAACCGATCAGGCAGTACTTC.

This chain uses TRBV19 with TRBJ2-6; D possibly corresponds to TRBD2 (6 bases). Germline V gives CDR1 LNHDA, CDR2 SQIVND (reference sequence). V lost 7 bases to trimming and J lost 3 bases, with 13 bases between them. CDR3 length: 15 residues. The CDR3 spells CASTPAGNGANVLTF. In nucleotides, the CDR3 is TGTGCCAGTACCCCCGCGGGGAATGGGGCCAACGTCCTGACTTTC.

This clone was found once. The chain has TRBV6-5 and TRBJ2-2; TRBD2 matches at 7 bases. The CDR3 has 12 residues. Germline V gene sequence: CDR1 MNHEY, CDR2 SVGAGI. The junction had 2 bases not matched to a gene; V was cut back by 8 bases and J by 5 bases. This CDR3 is CASREETGELFF. The CDR3 nucleotides read TGTGCCAGCCGGGAGGAGACCGGGGAGCTGTTTTTT.

The table lists this clone with a count of one. Other DNA sequences in this specimen translate into the identical CDR3. The gene calls are TRBV6-6 and TRBJ2-7; 9 nucleotides agree with TRBD1. The germline V gene has CDR1 MNHNY and CDR2 SVGAGI (reference sequence). V shed 6 bases, J shed 4 bases, and the junction held 10 bases outside the gene matches. The CDR3 is 15 residues long. The CDR3 spells CASRNSGTGHYEQYF. In DNA form, the CDR3 reads TGTGCCAGCAGGAATTCCGGGACAGGGCATTACGAGCAGTACTTC.

The rearrangement links TRBV5-4 to TRBJ2-7; 8 bases fit TRBD2. The CDR3 runs 13 residues. Germline-derived CDR1 and CDR2 are SGHNT and YYREEE (reference sequence). The junction had 9 bases not matched to a gene; V was cut back by 2 bases and J by 11 bases. Here the CDR3 reads CASSFSGTRSKYF. The CDR3 DNA reads TGTGCCAGCAGCTTTAGCGGGACCCGCTCTAAGTACTTC.

The gene calls are TRBV28 and TRBJ2-3; D unclear. CDR3 length: 15 residues. V lost 6 bases to trimming and J lost 4 bases, with 17 bases between them. Germline V gene lookup returns CDR1 MDHEN and CDR2 SYDVKM. CDR3 amino acids: CASSVDMLMADTQYF. CDR3 in DNA: TGTGCCAGCAGCGTAGACATGCTCATGGCAGATACGCAGTATTTT.

The V call is TRBV10-3, the J call TRBJ2-1; D is possibly TRBD2 (6 bases). CDR3 size: 15 residues. Trimming removed 2 bases from V and 3 bases from J, with 11 bases in between. CDR1 is ENHRY, CDR2 SYGVKD, per germline. The DNA for the CDR3 is TGTGCCATCAGTGAGGGGGTGGGAGGCTACAATGAGCAGTTCTTC. It codes for CAISEGVGGYNEQFF.

The chain combines TRBV6-1 with TRBJ1-1; D is unclear. Trimming cost V 10 bases and J 1 base, with 13 bases left between them. Germline CDR1 is MNHNS and CDR2 is SASEGT. The CDR3 runs to 13 residues. The CDR3 loop reads CAMREVGNTEAFF. The CDR3 DNA sequence: TGTGCCATGCGGGAGGTGGGGAACACTGAAGCTTTCTTT.

The chain combines TRBV7-2 with TRBJ2-7; 8 positions match TRBD1. CDR1 and CDR2 (germline): SGHTA, FQGNSA. Unmatched junction bases numbered 9, after V lost 5 bases and J lost 6 bases. The CDR3 loop spans 14 amino acids. In nucleotides, the CDR3 is TGTGCCAGCAGCGCGGGACAGGTTAGGGGCGAGCAGTACTTC. It is translated as CASSAGQVRGEQYF. Based on the CDR3 plus reference TRBV7-2 and TRBJ2-7, the full variable domain is GAGVSQSPSNKVTEKGKDVELRCDPISGHTALYWYRQSLGQGLEFLIYFQGNSAPDKSGLPSDRFSAERTGGSVSTLTIQRTQQEDSAVYLCASSAGQVRGEQYFGPGTRLTVT.

The genes are TRBV5-1 and TRBJ2-4; 7 nucleotides match TRBD1. The germline gives CDR1 SGHRS, CDR2 YFSETQ. The CDR3 covers 14 residues. Germline trimming cut 0 bases from V and 6 bases from J; bases unmatched to any gene: 3. For the CDR3, the DNA is TGCGCCAGCAGCTTGGAGGGACAGCTAAACATTCAGTACTTC. As protein: CASSLEGQLNIQYF.